This T cell receptor beta chain was identified in a study of T-cell memory formation after mild COVID-19. In the study overall: TCR clusters showed largely donor specificity. Study outcomes and limitations: Clones that got smaller from day 15 to 85 had even CD4/CD8, while clones growing later tipped toward CD4+. Detection of some responders pre-infection suggested pre-existing cross-reactive memory T cells participated.

The CDR3 loop spans 10 amino acids. Looked up from germline, CDR1 is DFQATT and CDR2 is SNEGSKA (reference sequence). V shed 4 bases and J shed 5 bases, with 5 bases lying between them. This clonotype is a singleton in its sample. Its antigen is not identified. TCR alpha and TCR beta cDNA libraries with sample barcodes and UMIs came from 5'RACE using constant-segment primers. TCRdb fed the 5' RACE reads into MiXCR, producing one record per CDR3 protein. The sample records just over 150,000 distinct CDR3 sequences, roughly a third being singletons. J is TRBJ2-5 and V is TRBV20-1; D is ambiguous. Sequenced sample: PBMCs or a T cell subset sorted from them (not recorded which). This receptor was identified in an adult woman who had mild COVID-19 (a few samples of this study predate the infection). Cell type and time point are not known. The CDR3 DNA is TGCAGTGCTACTAGGGAGACCCAGTACTTC. Protein product: CSATRETQYF.